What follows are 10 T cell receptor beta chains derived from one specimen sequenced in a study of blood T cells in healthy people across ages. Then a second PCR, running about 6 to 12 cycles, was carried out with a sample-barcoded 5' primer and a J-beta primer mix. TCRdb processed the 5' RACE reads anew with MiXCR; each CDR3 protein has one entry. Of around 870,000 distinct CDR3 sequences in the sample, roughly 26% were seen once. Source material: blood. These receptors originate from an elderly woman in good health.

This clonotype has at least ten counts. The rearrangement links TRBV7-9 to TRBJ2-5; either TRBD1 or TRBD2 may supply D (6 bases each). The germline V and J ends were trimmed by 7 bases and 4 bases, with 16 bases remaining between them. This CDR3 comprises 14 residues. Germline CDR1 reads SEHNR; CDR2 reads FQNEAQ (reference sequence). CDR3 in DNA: TGTGCCAGCACCGAAAGGGGGGCCGGAGAGACCCAGTACTTC. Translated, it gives CASTERGAGETQYF.

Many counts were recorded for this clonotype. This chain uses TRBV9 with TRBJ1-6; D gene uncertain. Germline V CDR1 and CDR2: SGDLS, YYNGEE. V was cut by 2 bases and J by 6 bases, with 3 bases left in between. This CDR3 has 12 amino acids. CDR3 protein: CASSVPNSPLHF. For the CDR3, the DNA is TGTGCCAGCAGCGTCCCTAATTCACCCCTCCACTTT.

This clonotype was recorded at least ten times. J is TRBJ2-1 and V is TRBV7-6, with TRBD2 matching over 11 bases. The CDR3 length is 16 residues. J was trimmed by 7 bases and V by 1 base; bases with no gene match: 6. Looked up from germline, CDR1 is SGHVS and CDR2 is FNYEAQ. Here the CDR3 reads CASSLVAGGPGNEQFF. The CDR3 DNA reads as TGTGCCAGCAGCTTAGTAGCGGGGGGGCCTGGGAATGAGCAGTTCTTC.

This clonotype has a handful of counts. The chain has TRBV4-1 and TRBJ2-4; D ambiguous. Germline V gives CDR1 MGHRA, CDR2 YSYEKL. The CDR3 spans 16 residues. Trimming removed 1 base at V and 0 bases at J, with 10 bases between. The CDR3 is CASSQAGHLAKNIQYF. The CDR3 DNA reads TGCGCCAGCAGCCAAGCAGGTCACCTAGCCAAAAACATTCAGTACTTC.

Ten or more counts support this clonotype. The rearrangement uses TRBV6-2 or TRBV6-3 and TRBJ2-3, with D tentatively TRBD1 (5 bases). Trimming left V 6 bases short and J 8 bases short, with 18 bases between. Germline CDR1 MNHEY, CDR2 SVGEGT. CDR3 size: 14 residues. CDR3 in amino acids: CASSQGNWGSTQYF. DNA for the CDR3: TGTGCCAGCAGCCAAGGCAACTGGGGCAGTACGCAGTATTTT.

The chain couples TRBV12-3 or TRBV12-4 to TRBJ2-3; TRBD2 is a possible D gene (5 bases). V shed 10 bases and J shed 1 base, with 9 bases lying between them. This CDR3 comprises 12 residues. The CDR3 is CATTAGTDTQYF. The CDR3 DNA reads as TGTGCCACAACAGCGGGCACAGATACGCAGTATTTT.

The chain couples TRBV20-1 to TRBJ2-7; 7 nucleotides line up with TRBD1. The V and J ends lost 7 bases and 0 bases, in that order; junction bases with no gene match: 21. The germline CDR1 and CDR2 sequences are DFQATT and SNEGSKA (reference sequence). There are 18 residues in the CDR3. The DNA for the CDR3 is TGCAGTGTACCTGGGACAGTGGCGTTAGGGGCGCTCTCCTACGAGCAGTACTTC. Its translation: CSVPGTVALGALSYEQYF.

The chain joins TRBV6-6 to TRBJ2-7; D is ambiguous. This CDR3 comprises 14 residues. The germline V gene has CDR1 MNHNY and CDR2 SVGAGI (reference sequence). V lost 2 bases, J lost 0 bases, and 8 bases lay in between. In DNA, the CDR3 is TGTGCCAGCAGTTACGGCGGTATCTCCTACGAGCAGTACTTC. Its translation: CASSYGGISYEQYF.

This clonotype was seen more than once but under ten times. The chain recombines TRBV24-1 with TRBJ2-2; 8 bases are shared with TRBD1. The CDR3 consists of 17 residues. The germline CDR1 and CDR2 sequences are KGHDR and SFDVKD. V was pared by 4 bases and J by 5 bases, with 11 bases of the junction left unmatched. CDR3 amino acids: CATSDLPGQGRTGELFF. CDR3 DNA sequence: TGTGCCACCAGTGACTTGCCCGGACAGGGAAGGACCGGGGAGCTGTTTTTT.

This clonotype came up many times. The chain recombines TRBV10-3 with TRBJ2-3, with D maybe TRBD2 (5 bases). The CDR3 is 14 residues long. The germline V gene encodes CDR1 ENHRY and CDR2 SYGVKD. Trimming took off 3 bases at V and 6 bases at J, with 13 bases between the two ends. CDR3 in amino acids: CAISDILVRDTQYF. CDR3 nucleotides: TGTGCCATCAGTGACATACTAGTCAGGGATACGCAGTATTTT.